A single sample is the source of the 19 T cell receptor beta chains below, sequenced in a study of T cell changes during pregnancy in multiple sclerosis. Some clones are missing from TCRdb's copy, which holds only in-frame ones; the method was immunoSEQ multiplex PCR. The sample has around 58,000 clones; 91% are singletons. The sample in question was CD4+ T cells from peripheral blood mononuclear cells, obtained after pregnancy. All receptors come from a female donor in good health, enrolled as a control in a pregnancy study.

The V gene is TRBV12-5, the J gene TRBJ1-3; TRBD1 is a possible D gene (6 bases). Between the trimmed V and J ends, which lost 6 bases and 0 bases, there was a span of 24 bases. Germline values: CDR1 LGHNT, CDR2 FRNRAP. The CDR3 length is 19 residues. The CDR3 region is CASGMGVGLGGRSGNTIYF. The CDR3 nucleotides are TGTGCTAGTGGGATGGGAGTCGGGTTAGGGGGACGCTCTGGAAACACCATATATTTT. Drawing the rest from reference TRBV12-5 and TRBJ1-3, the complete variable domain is DARVTQTPRHKVTEMGQEVTMRCQPILGHNTVFWYRQTMMQGLELLAYFRNRAPLDDSGMPKDRFSAEMPDATLATLKIQPSEPRDSAVYFCASGMGVGLGGRSGNTIYFGEGSWLTVV.

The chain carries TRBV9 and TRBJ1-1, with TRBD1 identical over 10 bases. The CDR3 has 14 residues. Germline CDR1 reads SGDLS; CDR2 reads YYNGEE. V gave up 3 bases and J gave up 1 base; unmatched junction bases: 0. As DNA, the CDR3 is TGTGCCAGCAGCGGACAGGGGGCGAACACTGAAGCTTTCTTT. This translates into CASSGQGANTEAFF.

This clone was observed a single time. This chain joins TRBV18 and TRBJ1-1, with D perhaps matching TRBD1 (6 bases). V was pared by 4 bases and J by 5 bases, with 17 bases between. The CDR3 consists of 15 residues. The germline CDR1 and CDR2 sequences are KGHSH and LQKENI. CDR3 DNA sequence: TGTGCCAGCTCACTACGGGACCCGGGGACAACTGAAGCTTTCTTT. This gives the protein CASSLRDPGTTEAFF.

CDR3 amino acids: CASSPRTLNTEAFF. In nucleotides, the CDR3 is TGTGCCAGCAGCCCCCGGACACTGAACACTGAAGCTTTCTTT. The chain joins TRBV5-4 to TRBJ1-1; the D gene is possibly TRBD1 (5 bases). This CDR3 spans 14 amino acids. Trimming pared 4 bases from V and 0 bases from J, leaving 10 bases between. Germline CDR1 and CDR2: SGHNT and YYREEE (reference sequence).

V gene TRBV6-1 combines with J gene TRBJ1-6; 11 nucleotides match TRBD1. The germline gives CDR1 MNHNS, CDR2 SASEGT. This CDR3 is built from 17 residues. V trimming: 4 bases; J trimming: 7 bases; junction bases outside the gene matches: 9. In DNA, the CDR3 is TGTGCCAGCAGTGTCCCCACGGGACAGGGGGAGAATTCACCCCTCCACTTT. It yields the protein CASSVPTGQGENSPLHF.

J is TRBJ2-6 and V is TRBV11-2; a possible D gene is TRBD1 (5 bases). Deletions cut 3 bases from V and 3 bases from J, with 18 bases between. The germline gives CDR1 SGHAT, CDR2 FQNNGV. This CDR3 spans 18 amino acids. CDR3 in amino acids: CASSLFGAAWGGANVLTF. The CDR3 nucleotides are TGTGCCAGCAGCTTGTTTGGGGCCGCATGGGGTGGGGCCAACGTCCTGACTTTC.

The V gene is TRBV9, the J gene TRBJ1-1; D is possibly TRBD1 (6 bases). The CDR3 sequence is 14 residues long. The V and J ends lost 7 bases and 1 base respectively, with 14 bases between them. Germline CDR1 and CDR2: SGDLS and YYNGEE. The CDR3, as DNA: TGTGCCAGCGGGCCAGGGGCCGAGAACACTGAAGCTTTCTTT. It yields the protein CASGPGAENTEAFF.

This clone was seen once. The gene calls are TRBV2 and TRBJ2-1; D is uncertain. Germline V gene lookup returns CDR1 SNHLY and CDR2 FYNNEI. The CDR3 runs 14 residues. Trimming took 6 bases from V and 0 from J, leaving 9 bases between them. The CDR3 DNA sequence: TGTGCCAGCAGGGAGCTCTCCTCCTACAATGAGCAGTTCTTC. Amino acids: CASRELSSYNEQFF. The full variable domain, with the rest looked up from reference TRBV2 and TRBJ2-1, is EPEVTQTPSHQVTQMGQEVILRCVPISNHLYFYWYRQILGQKVEFLVSFYNNEISEKSEIFDDQFSVERPDGSNFTLKIRSTKLEDSAMYFCASRELSSYNEQFFGPGTRLTVL.

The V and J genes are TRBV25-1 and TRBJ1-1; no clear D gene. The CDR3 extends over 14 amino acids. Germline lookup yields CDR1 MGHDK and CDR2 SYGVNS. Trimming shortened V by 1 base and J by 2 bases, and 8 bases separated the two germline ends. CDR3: CASSELRENTEAFF. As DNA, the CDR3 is TGTGCCAGCAGTGAATTACGGGAAAACACTGAAGCTTTCTTT.

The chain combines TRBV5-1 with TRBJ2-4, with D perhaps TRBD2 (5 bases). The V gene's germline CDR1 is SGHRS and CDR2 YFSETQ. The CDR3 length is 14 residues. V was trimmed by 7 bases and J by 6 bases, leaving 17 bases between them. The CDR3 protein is CASASDWAGNIQYF. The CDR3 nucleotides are TGCGCCAGCGCCTCGGACTGGGCGGGAAACATTCAGTACTTC.

The CDR3 loop is CASSVAQGGNTIYF. CDR3 bases: TGTGCCAGCAGCGTAGCACAGGGAGGAAACACCATATATTTT. The chain is built from TRBV9 and TRBJ1-3, with D maybe TRBD1 (6 bases). Germline assignment: CDR1 SGDLS and CDR2 YYNGEE. This CDR3 comprises 14 residues. Trimming shortened V by 0 bases and J by 4 bases, and 8 bases separated the two germline ends.

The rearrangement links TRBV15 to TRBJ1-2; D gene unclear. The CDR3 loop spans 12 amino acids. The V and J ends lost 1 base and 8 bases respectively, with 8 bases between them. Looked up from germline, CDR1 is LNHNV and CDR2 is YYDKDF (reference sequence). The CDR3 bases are TGTGCCACCAGCAGAGCTACCGCCGGCTACACCTTC. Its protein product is CATSRATAGYTF.

CDR3 amino acids: CASLDRDSSGNTIYF. The DNA for the CDR3 is TGTGCCAGCCTCGACAGGGATTCCTCTGGAAACACCATATATTTT. V gene TRBV6-1 combines with J gene TRBJ1-3, with 7 bases fitting TRBD1. In germline, CDR1 is MNHNS, CDR2 SASEGT. J gave up 0 bases and V 8 bases, and 7 bases lay outside the gene matches. This CDR3 contains 15 residues.

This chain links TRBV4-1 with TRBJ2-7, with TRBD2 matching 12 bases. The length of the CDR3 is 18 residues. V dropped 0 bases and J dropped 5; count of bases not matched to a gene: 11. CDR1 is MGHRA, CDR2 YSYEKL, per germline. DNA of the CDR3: TGCGCCAGCAGCCAAGATTGGCTAGCGGGGGGGCGACAAAACGAGCAGTACTTC. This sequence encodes CASSQDWLAGGRQNEQYF.

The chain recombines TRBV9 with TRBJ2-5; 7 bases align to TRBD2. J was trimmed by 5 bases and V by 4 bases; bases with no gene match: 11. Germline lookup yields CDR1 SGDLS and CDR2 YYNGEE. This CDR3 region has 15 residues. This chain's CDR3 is CASSLRSGVGETQYF. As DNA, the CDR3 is TGTGCCAGCAGCTTACGGAGCGGGGTCGGCGAGACCCAGTACTTC. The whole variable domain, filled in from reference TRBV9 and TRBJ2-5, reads DSGVTQTPKHLITATGQRVTLRCSPRSGDLSVYWYQQSLDQGLQFLIQYYNGEERAKGNILERFSAQQFPDLHSELNLSSLELGDSALYFCASSLRSGVGETQYFGPGTRLLVL.

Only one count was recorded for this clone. The CDR3 DNA sequence: TGTGCCCTTATAGACGGGGAGTACAATGAGCAGTTCTTC. Translation: CALIDGEYNEQFF. V and J are TRBV7-8 and TRBJ2-1, with D possibly TRBD2 on 5 matching bases. This CDR3 contains 13 residues. Germline loops: CDR1 SGHVS, CDR2 FQNEAQ. The germline V and J ends were trimmed by 11 bases and 4 bases, with 15 bases remaining between them.

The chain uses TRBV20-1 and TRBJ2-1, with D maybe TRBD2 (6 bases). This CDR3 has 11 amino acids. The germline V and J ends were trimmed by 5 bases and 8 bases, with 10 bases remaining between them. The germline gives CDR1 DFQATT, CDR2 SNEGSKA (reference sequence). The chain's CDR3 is CSAPGEDEQFF. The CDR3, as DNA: TGCAGTGCTCCGGGGGAGGATGAGCAGTTCTTC.

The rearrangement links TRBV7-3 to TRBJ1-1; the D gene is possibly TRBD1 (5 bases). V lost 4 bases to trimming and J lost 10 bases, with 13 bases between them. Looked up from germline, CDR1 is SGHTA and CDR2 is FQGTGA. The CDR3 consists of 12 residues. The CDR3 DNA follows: TGTGCCAGCAGCTCCTTCGACAGTACAGCTTTCTTT. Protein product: CASSSFDSTAFF.

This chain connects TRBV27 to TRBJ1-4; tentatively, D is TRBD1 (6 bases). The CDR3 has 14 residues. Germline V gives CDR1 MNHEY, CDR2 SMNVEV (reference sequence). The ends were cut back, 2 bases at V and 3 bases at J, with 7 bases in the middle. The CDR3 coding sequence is TGTGCCAGCAGTTTAGAGGGGGCTAATGAAAAACTGTTTTTT. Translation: CASSLEGANEKLFF.